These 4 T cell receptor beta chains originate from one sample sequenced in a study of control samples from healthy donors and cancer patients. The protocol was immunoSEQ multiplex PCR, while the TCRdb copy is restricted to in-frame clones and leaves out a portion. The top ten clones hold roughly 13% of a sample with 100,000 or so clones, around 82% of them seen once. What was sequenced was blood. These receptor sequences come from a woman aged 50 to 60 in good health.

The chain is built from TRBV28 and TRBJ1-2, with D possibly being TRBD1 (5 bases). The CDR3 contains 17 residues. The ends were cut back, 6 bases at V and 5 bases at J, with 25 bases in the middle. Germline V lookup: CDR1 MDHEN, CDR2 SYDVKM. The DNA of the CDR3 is TGTGCCAGCAGCCCAACCCTTCTCGTGGGGACCCCATATGGCTACACCTTC. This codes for CASSPTLLVGTPYGYTF.

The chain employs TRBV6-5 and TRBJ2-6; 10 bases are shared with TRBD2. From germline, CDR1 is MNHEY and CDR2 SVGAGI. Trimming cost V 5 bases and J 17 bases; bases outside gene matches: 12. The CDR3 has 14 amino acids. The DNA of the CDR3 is TGTGCCAGCAGTCCAACGTGGCTAGCGGGAGTTTTGACTTTC. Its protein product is CASSPTWLAGVLTF.

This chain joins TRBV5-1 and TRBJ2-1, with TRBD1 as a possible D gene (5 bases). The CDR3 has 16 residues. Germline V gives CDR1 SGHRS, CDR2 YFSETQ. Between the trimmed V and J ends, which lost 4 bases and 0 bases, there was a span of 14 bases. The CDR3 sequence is CASSLGQGSSYNEQFF. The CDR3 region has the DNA TGCGCCAGCAGCCTAGGGCAGGGAAGCTCCTACAATGAGCAGTTCTTC.

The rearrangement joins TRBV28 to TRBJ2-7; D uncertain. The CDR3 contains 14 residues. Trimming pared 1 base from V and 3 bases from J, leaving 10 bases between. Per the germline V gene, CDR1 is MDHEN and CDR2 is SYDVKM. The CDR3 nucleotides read TGTGCCAGCAGTTTATTGGGCGGAAACTACGAGCAGTACTTC. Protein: CASSLLGGNYEQYF.